This T cell receptor beta chain is from a study of beta chain features in type 1 diabetes. The study reverse transcribed the entire isolated RNA, so it sequenced expressed TCRB transcripts. TCRdb's copy holds only in-frame clones and misses some; the assay was immunoSEQ multiplex PCR. The sample yields about 350,000 clones, around 20% seen once. The CDR3 length is 16 residues. V lost 3 bases and J lost 3, with 15 bases in between. Germline V gene data show CDR1 as KGHSH and CDR2 as LQKENI. A few counts support this clone. This clonotype originated in a woman between 18 and 30 years old in good health. The sequencing input was naive CD4+ T cells from blood. This sequence joins TRBV18 and TRBJ2-4, with D perhaps matching TRBD2 (6 bases). The CDR3 loop is CASSPGVYSGKNIQYF. DNA of the CDR3: TGTGCCAGCTCACCCGGGGTTTATAGCGGCAAAAACATTCAGTACTTC. The variable domain in full, with the rest retrieved from reference TRBV18 and TRBJ2-4, is NAGVMQNPRHLVRRRGQEARLRCSPMKGHSHVYWYRQLPEEGLKFMVYLQKENIIDESGMPKERFSAEFPKEGPSILRIQQVVRGDSAAYFCASSPGVYSGKNIQYFGAGTRLSVL.